This entry lists 2 T cell receptor beta chains sequenced from one sample in a study of graft-versus-host responses after intestinal transplantation. Antigens of these TCRs are unknown. This table comes from immunoSEQ multiplex PCR, and its TCRdb copy is limited to in-frame clones, with some not included. The repertoire includes about 88,000 clones, 90% of them detected once, and nearly 0.11% sits in the top ten. Sequencing was performed on unstimulated CD4+ T cells sorted from spleen or lymph node cells, taken before intestinal transplant. These TCRs come from a human donor who received an intestinal transplant.

J is TRBJ1-2 and V is TRBV2; TRBD1 is a possible D gene (6 bases). With 8 bases removed from V and 5 bases from J, the gap between germline ends came to 9 bases. Germline loops: CDR1 SNHLY, CDR2 FYNNEI. The CDR3 length is 11 residues. CDR3 in DNA: TGTGCCAGCGGGAGGGGGTATGGCTACACCTTC. Its protein product is CASGRGYGYTF.

The chain links TRBV4-2 to TRBJ1-6, with 7 bases fitting TRBD1. The CDR3 is 15 residues long. The V gene end was trimmed by 4 bases and the J gene end by 7 bases; junction bases not matched to a gene: 7. Looked up from germline, CDR1 is LGHNA and CDR2 is YNFKEQ. CDR3 DNA sequence: TGTGCCAGCAGCCTTCCGGACAGGTGGAATTCACCCCTCCACTTT. Protein sequence: CASSLPDRWNSPLHF.